The clone carrying this T cell receptor (beta chain) came up a few times. Other DNA sequences in the sample encode the same CDR3. This CDR3 has 15 amino acids. The V end lost 2 bases, the J end lost 0 bases, and 9 bases lay between the germline ends. CDR1 and CDR2 from the germline V gene are SGHRS and YFSETQ. Using immunoSEQ multiplex PCR, the repertoire was profiled, and TCRdb retains in-frame clones only, with some absent. The repertoire holds around 250,000 clones, with less than 75% as singletons. The data stem from a study of cytotoxic CD8 clonotypes in ibrutinib-treated CLL. This sample comprised PBMCs, obtained after 24 months of ibrutinib treatment. This sequence originates from a human donor with chronic lymphocytic leukemia. The J gene is TRBJ2-1, the V gene TRBV5-1, with D perhaps matching TRBD1 (6 bases). The DNA for the CDR3 is TGCGCCAGCAGCTTAGGACAGAGCTCCTACAATGAGCAGTTCTTC. It encodes CASSLGQSSYNEQFF. The whole variable domain, filled in from reference TRBV5-1 and TRBJ2-1, reads KAGVTQTPRYLIKTRGQQVTLSCSPISGHRSVSWYQQTPGQGLQFLFEYFSETQRNKGNFPGRFSGRQFSNSRSEMNVSTLELGDSALYLCASSLGQSSYNEQFFGPGTRLTVL.